This TCR beta chain was found in a study of shared T cell receptors in the human thymus. Repertoires were generated with immunoSEQ multiplex PCR, while TCRdb's copy carries only in-frame clones and drops some. This sample has about 730,000 clones, with 70% to 90% found just once. This clone was seen a few times. CDR1 is SGHDT and CDR2 is YYEEEE in the germline V gene. The CDR3 is 14 amino acids. Trimming removed 3 bases from V and 5 bases from J; junction bases left unmatched: 7. This sample also appeared in a second study, on human thymus T cells. As reported in that work: The donor group consisted of healthy Finnish infants who were having corrective surgery for congenital heart defects. It was from resections taken during corrective heart surgery that the thymus tissue came. Thymic and blood repertoires appeared to carry a bias in their V and J gene usage. Related research found strongly overlapping thymic repertoires in unrelated individuals.

The clonotype was recovered from a girl less than two years old with a congenital heart defect. The chain links TRBV5-6 to TRBJ2-7; 8 bases align to TRBD1. Sequenced sample: thymocytes. The CDR3 DNA sequence: TGTGCCAGCAGCTCAAGTTCGACAGGGGACGAGCAGTACTTC. Its protein is CASSSSSTGDEQYF.